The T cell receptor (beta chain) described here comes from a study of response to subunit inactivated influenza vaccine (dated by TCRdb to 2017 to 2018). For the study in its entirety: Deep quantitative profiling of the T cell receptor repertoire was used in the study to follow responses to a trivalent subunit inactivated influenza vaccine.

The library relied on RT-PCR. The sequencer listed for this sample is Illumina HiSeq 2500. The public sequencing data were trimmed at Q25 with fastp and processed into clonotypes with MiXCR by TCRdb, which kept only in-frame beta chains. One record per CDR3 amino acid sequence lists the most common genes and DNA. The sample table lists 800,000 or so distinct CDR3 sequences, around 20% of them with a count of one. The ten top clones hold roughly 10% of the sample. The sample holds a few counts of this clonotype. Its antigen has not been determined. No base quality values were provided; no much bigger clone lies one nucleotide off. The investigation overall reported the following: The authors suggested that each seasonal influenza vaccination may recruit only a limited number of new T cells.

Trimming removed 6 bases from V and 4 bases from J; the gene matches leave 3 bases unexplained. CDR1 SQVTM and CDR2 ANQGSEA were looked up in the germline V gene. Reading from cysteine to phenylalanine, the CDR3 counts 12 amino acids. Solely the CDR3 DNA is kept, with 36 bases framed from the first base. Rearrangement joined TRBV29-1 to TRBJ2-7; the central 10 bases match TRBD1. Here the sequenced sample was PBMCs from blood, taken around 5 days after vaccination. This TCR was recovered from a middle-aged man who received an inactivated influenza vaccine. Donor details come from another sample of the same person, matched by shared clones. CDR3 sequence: CSVTGGQYEQYF. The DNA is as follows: TGCAGCGTGACAGGGGGCCAGTACGAGCAGTACTTC.